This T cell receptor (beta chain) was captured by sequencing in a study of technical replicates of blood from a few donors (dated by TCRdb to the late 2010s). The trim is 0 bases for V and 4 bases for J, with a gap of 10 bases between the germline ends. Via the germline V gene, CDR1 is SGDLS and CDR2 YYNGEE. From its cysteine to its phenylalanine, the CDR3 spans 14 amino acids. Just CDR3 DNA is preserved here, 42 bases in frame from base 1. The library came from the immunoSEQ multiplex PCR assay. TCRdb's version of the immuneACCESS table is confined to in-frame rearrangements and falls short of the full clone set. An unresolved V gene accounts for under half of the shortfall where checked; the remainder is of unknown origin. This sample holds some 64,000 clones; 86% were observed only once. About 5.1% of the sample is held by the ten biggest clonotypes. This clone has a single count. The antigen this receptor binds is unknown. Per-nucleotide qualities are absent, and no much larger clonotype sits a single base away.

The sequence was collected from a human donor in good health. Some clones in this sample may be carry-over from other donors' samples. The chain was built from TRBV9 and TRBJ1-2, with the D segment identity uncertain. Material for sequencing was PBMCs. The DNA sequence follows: TGTGCCAGCAGCGTAGATACGGGGAGCTATGGCTACACCTTC. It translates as CASSVDTGSYGYTF.